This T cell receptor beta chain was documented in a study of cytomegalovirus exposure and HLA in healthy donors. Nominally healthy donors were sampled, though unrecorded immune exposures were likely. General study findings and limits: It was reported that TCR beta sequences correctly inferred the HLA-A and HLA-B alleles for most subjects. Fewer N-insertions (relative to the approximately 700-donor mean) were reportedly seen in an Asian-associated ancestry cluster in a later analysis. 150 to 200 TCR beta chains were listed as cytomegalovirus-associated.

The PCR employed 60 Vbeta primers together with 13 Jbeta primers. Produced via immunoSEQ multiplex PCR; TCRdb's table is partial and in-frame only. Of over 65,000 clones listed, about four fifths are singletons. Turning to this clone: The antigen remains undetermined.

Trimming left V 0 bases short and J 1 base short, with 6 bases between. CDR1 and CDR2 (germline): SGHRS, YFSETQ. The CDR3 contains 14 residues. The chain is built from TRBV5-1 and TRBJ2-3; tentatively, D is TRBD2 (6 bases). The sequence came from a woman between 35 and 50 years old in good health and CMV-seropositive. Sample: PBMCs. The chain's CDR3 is CASSLAGGTDTQYF. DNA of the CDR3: TGCGCCAGCAGCTTGGCGGGGGGCACAGATACGCAGTATTTT.